A selection of T cell receptor beta chains follows, all from one sample in a study of glioma-infiltrating T cells after dendritic cell vaccination. Some clones are missing from TCRdb's copy, which holds only in-frame ones; the method was immunoSEQ multiplex PCR. The data show over 90,000 clones, with 85% seen just once and just under 3% held by the top ten. The sequenced sample was blood, obtained before dendritic cell vaccination. The source is a human donor with glioblastoma. Both conserved end residues are part of each CDR3. Fields, in order: V gene, clone size, CDR3 protein. For some rows the clone size is stated as once, few or many, or as a class when expanded; others skip it.

V: TRBV20-1
size: .
CDR3: CAFTGADTQYF

V: TRBV7-9
size: .
CDR3: CASSLANAGGWYNEQFF

V: TRBV14
size: .
CDR3: CASSPRWGQSRTDTQYF

V: TRBV6-1
size: .
CDR3: CASRDRVTKNIQYF

V: TRBV6-6
size: .
CDR3: CASSSSPPSYEQYF

V: TRBV6-4
size: .
CDR3: CASSLRLTDTQYF

V: TRBV4-3
size: .
CDR3: CASSQPGGWEQFF

V: TRBV2
size: once
CDR3: CASSASYSTDTQYF

V: TRBV5-1
size: .
CDR3: CASSSDRGVTEAFF

V: TRBV5-1
size: .
CDR3: CASSLEATGDEAFF

V: TRBV15
size: once
CDR3: CATSRDWDRGLYEQYF

V: TRBV19
size: .
CDR3: CASSSELYGAFF

V: TRBV7-9
size: .
CDR3: CATRGNSNQPQHF

V: TRBV21-1
size: .
CDR3: CASSKRQANNEKLFF

V: TRBV15
size: .
CDR3: CATSRAASGSNEQFF

V: TRBV5-1
size: .
CDR3: CASSRPGTSGPTDTQYF

V: TRBV7-9
size: .
CDR3: CASSLLSGAFF

V: TRBV27
size: .
CDR3: CASSPSEGADYNSPLHF

V: TRBV6-1
size: .
CDR3: CASSANQGQGNQPQHF

V: TRBV29-1
size: .
CDR3: CSVAGYLHFPTDTQYF

V: TRBV5-6
size: once
CDR3: CASSLARQGAGDTQYF

V: TRBV15
size: .
CDR3: CATSTSNSFHEQYF

V: TRBV18
size: .
CDR3: CASSPPGNRNQPQHF

V: TRBV29-1
size: .
CDR3: CSVGTGPSEQYF

V: TRBV15
size: .
CDR3: CATSLFSGNTIYF